This T cell receptor (beta chain) was captured by sequencing in a study of blood T cell repertoires in COVID-19. Source study methods: Researchers report that nucleated cell counts were estimated from reference gene primer amplification. Clones were read by immunoSEQ multiplex PCR, and TCRdb kept only the in-frame ones, dropping some. V and J calls plus clone size are reproduced from that table; the DNA served to infer D and trimming. The sample lists 200,000 to 300,000 clones; 75% to 90% were seen once. This CDR3 contains 13 residues. Germline V gene lookup returns CDR1 MNHEY and CDR2 SVGAGI. V lost 6 bases, J lost 2 bases, and 3 bases stayed unmatched.

The receptor's source is a man aged 25 to 45 with active or convalescent COVID-19. V gene TRBV6-5 combines with J gene TRBJ1-2; TRBD1 aligns across 7 bases. The sequenced sample consisted of peripheral blood. The CDR3 sequence: CASRTTGNYGYTF. CDR3 nucleotide sequence: TGTGCCAGCAGAACGACAGGGAACTATGGCTACACCTTC.